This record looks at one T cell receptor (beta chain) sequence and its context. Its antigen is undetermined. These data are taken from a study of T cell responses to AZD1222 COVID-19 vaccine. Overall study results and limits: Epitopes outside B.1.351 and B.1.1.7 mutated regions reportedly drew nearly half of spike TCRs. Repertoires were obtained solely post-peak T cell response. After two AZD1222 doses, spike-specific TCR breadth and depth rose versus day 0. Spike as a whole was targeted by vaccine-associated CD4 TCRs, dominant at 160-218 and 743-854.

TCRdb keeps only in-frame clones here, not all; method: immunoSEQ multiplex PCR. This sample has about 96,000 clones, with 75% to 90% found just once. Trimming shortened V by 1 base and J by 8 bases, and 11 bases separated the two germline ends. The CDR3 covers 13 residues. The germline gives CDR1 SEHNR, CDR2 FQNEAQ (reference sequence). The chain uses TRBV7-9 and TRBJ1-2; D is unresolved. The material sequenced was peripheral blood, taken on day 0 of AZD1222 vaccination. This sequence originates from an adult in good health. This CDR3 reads CASSLESPRGYTF. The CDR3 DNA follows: TGTGCCAGCAGCTTAGAGAGTCCCCGCGGCTACACCTTC.